The clone carrying this T cell receptor (beta chain) was found many times. The data were obtained in a study of identical twins. In TCRdb, the 5' RACE reads were re-called with MiXCR into one record per CDR3 protein. This sample has about 300,000 distinct CDR3 sequences; around an eighth occur once, and the top ten carry just over 7%. This CDR3 is 16 amino acids long. J lost 2 bases, V lost 3 bases, and 6 bases had no gene match. Germline V gives CDR1 SGHDN, CDR2 FVKESK. A further study also used this sample, focusing on yellow fever vaccine responses in identical twins.

V and J are TRBV14 and TRBJ2-3, with 9 bases matching TRBD2. Sequencing was carried out using CD8+ T cells sorted from blood. The TCR was taken from a woman aged 18-29 years in good health. This CDR3 is CASSQGLAGTTDTQYF. In nucleotides, the CDR3 is TGTGCCAGCAGCCAGGGGCTAGCGGGAACCACAGATACGCAGTATTTT.